These T cell receptor beta chains were read from a single sample in a study of graft-versus-host responses after intestinal transplantation. The method was immunoSEQ multiplex PCR; TCRdb's version includes in-frame clones alone and lacks a portion of them. This table holds 20,000 to 25,000 clones, about half found once. Sequences were derived from alloreactive CD4+ T cells from a mixed lymphocyte reaction culture, sampled before intestinal transplant. These receptors were collected from a human patient who received an intestinal transplant. Both conserved end residues are part of each CDR3. Each record gives: D gene, J gene, V gene, clone size, CDR3 length, CDR3 protein, CDR3 DNA. A D gene is named only where the DNA matches it firmly. Only some rows state a clone size, as once, few, many or a class for expanded clones.

TRBD1	TRBJ1-1	TRBV6-6	-	14	CASRFGTANTEAFF	TGTGCCAGCAGATTCGGGACAGCCAACACTGAAGCTTTCTTT
-	TRBJ2-3	TRBV29-1	few	14	CSAGRGRSTDTQYF	TGCAGCGCTGGTCGGGGGAGGTCCACAGATACGCAGTATTTT
TRBD2	TRBJ2-7	TRBV9	few	16	CASSVASLAGVYEQYF	TGTGCCAGCAGCGTAGCTTCGCTAGCGGGGGTTTACGAGCAGTACTTC
-	TRBJ1-1	TRBV5-4	-	15	CASSLGPLEGTEAFF	TGTGCCAGCAGCTTGGGGCCCCTTGAGGGAACCGAAGCTTTCTTT
TRBD2	TRBJ2-1	TRBV12-5	few	12	CASALLAGGPFF	TGTGCTAGTGCCCTCTTAGCGGGGGGGCCGTTCTTC
TRBD2	TRBJ2-1	TRBV25-1	-	15	CASSPGTRAYNEQFF	TGTGCCAGCAGTCCCGGGACTAGGGCCTACAATGAGCAGTTCTTC
TRBD2	TRBJ2-1	TRBV9	-	16	CASSIIAGGPWNEQFF	TGTGCCAGCAGCATCATAGCGGGGGGGCCGTGGAATGAGCAGTTCTTC
TRBD1	TRBJ1-6	TRBV6-1	few	16	CASSGFTGTGRSPLHF	TGTGCCAGCAGTGGCTTCACCGGGACAGGGCGTTCACCCCTCCACTTT
TRBD1	TRBJ1-2	TRBV10-2	-	15	CASSHGTGVYYGYTF	TGCGCCAGCAGCCACGGGACAGGGGTTTACTATGGCTACACCTTC
TRBD1	TRBJ1-2	TRBV7-8	-	14	CASTPGTGFGGYTF	TGTGCCAGCACTCCCGGGACAGGGTTCGGTGGCTACACCTTC
-	TRBJ1-4	TRBV19	few	15	CASKREGATNEKLFF	TGTGCCAGTAAAAGGGAGGGGGCAACTAATGAAAAACTGTTTTTT
-	TRBJ1-6	TRBV5-1	few	15	CASSSSGVWDSPLHF	TGCGCCAGCAGCTCCTCAGGGGTTTGGGACTCACCCCTCCACTTT
TRBD1	TRBJ2-7	TRBV7-9	-	13	CASSLTGGYEQYF	TGTGCCAGCAGCTTGACAGGGGGCTACGAGCAGTACTTC
-	TRBJ1-6	TRBV2	few	15	CASSPNWQYNSPLHF	TGTGCCAGCAGCCCCAATTGGCAATATAATTCACCCCTCCACTTT
TRBD2	TRBJ2-5	TRBV11-2	-	14	CASSGRLAAQTQYF	TGTGCCAGCAGCGGCCGACTAGCTGCCCAGACCCAGTACTTC
-	TRBJ2-1	TRBV18	-	15	CASSPDGGAYNEQFF	TGTGCCAGCTCACCGGACGGCGGGGCCTACAATGAGCAGTTCTTC